The count of the clone carrying this T cell receptor (beta chain) is one. The data were obtained in a study of blood T cell repertoires in COVID-19. Looking at the study overall: Sites across the United States, Italy and Spain contributed samples from acute and convalescent COVID-19. T cells, B-cell-depleted T cells, or PBMCs provided the cDNA or gDNA that served as material.

Original data processing: For nucleated cells, counts were estimated from reference gene primer amplification. Only in-frame clones appear in the TCRdb table, and some are missing; sequencing was by immunoSEQ multiplex PCR. The D gene and trimming were derived from the DNA, and the V and J assignments and clone size from that table. Found here are about 190,000 clones, under 90% of them singletons; the top ten hold 15% to 20%. After removal of 10 bases from V and 4 bases from J, the junction contained 12 bases not matched to a gene. The CDR3 extends over 14 amino acids. Germline V gene data show CDR1 as ENHRY and CDR2 as SYGVKD.

The sample comprised peripheral blood. The J gene is TRBJ1-2, the V gene TRBV10-3; 7 nucleotides agree with TRBD1. This sequence was found in a human donor in a cohort sampled during active COVID-19. The DNA for the CDR3 is TGTGCCACCGCTACGGACCGGGACAGCTATGGCTACACCTTC. This sequence encodes CATATDRDSYGYTF.